This TCR beta chain was identified in a study of T cell changes during pregnancy in multiple sclerosis. This clone was observed a handful of times. Sequencing was performed with immunoSEQ multiplex PCR; in TCRdb, only in-frame clones are kept and a portion is missing. Among tens of thousands of clones listed, about 92% were seen once. The CDR3 is made up of 14 amino acids. Germline CDR1 and CDR2: SGHRS and YFSETQ. J lost 1 base, V lost 10 bases, and 8 bases had no gene match. The sample consisted of CD4+ T cells from peripheral blood mononuclear cells, taken before pregnancy. The receptor comes from a female donor with multiple sclerosis, enrolled in a pregnancy study. The chain combines TRBV5-1 with TRBJ2-1; 7 nucleotides align to TRBD1. As DNA, the CDR3 is TGCGCCTCGACAGGGCAAACTTCCTACAATGAGCAGTTCTTC. It yields the protein CASTGQTSYNEQFF. Full variable domain (missing parts from reference TRBV5-1 and TRBJ2-1): KAGVTQTPRYLIKTRGQQVTLSCSPISGHRSVSWYQQTPGQGLQFLFEYFSETQRNKGNFPGRFSGRQFSNSRSEMNVSTLELGDSALYLCASTGQTSYNEQFFGPGTRLTVL.